This entry describes one T cell receptor beta chain. Antigen: not known. This sample is part of a study of T cell responses to AZD1222 COVID-19 vaccine. Whole-study results and caveats: Spike-specific TCR breadth and depth grew following two AZD1222 doses. Just a handful of AZD1222 recipients were seropositive at baseline.

The data were produced by immunoSEQ multiplex PCR, yet TCRdb's version contains in-frame clones alone and is incomplete. The sample includes about 130,000 clones, roughly 92% of them seen just once. The sample consisted of peripheral blood, taken on day 0 of AZD1222 vaccination. The clonotype was recovered from an adult in good health.

This chain's CDR3 is CASSLEGNPYNEQFF. CDR3 sequence (DNA): TGTGCCAGCAGCTTAGAGGGAAACCCCTACAATGAGCAGTTCTTC. This chain uses TRBV7-8 with TRBJ2-1; D gene unclear. CDR1 is SGHVS, CDR2 FQNEAQ, per germline. V gave up 1 base and J gave up 2 bases, with 9 bases separating them. This CDR3 contains 15 residues.